This T cell receptor (beta chain) was profiled in a study of a mutant IDH1 vaccine in newly diagnosed glioma. The wider study: First vaccine doses came 4-6 weeks after radiotherapy alone, or with temozolomide cycles. The treated group averaged 40.4 years old and was around 62% male, roughly 38% female. Previous care, which was radiotherapy, temozolomide, or both, most often involved both.

Broader study findings: Top peripheral T cell clonotype shifts appeared unrelated to pseudoprogression.

This clone was seen once. The target antigen is unknown. This sample's time point: week 5, during vaccination. Doses comprised 300 ug of mutant IDH1 20-mer peptide each, plus topical imiquimod. Germline V gives CDR1 SNHLY, CDR2 FYNNEI. The CDR3 runs 15 residues. Trimming pared 6 bases from V and 0 bases from J, leaving 14 bases between. Sequencing used immunoSEQ multiplex PCR; TCRdb keeps in-frame clones, though not all of them. This table has approximately 76,000 clones, roughly 90% appearing once. The clonotype comes from a woman aged 45-60 years with glioma. This specimen consisted of PBMCs, obtained from a glioma patient whose treatment included an IDH1 peptide vaccine. The rearrangement joins TRBV2 to TRBJ1-1; TRBD1 might be the D (6 bases). The CDR3 protein is CASRQQGLMNTEAFF. The CDR3 DNA follows: TGTGCCAGCAGACAACAGGGCCTCATGAACACTGAAGCTTTCTTT.